This TCR beta chain was retrieved from a study of control samples from healthy donors and cancer patients. The repertoire was sequenced with immunoSEQ multiplex PCR; TCRdb's copy has only in-frame clones and lacks some. The sample yields around 130,000 clones, around nine tenths seen once. Trimming took 9 bases from V and 7 from J, leaving 15 bases between them. Germline V gene data show CDR1 as SGHTA and CDR2 as FQGTGA. The CDR3 has 13 residues. This rearrangement joins TRBV7-3 to TRBJ2-2; D might be TRBD1 or TRBD2, each matching 6 bases. The sequence was collected from a man aged 50 or older with head and neck cancer. The sequencing input was PBMCs. The CDR3 is CASAGDWNGELFF. The CDR3 nucleotides read TGTGCCAGTGCAGGGGACTGGAACGGGGAGCTGTTTTTT.